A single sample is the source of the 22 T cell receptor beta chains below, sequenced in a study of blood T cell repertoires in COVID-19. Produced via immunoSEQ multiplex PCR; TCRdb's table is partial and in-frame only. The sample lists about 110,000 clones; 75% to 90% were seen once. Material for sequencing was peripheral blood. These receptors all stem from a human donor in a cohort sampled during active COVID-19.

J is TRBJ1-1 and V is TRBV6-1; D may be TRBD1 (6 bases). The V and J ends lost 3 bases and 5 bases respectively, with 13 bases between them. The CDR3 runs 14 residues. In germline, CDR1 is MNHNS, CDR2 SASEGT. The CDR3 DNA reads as TGTGCCAGCAGTGATGAACAGGGACGAACTGAAGCTTTCTTT. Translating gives CASSDEQGRTEAFF.

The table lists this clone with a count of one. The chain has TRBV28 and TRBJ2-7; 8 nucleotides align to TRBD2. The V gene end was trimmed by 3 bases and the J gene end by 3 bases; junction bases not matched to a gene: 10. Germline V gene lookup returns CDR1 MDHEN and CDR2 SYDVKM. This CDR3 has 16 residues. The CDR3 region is CASSFATRTSGYEQYF. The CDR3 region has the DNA TGTGCCAGCAGTTTTGCTACTCGAACTAGCGGCTACGAGCAGTACTTC.

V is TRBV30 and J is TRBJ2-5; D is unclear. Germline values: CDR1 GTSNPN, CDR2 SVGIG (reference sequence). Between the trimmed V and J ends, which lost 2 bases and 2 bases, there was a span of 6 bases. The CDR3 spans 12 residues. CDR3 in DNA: TGTGCCTGGAGTCCAGCGCAAGAGACCCAGTACTTC. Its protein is CAWSPAQETQYF.

The DNA for the CDR3 is TGTGCAAGTCGCTTATCGGGGGGTATGGGTTTGGACACCGGGGAGCTGTTTTTT. Its protein product is CASRLSGGMGLDTGELFF. The V call is TRBV12-2, the J call TRBJ2-2; TRBD2, the table's D call, was not compared with the DNA. TRBV12-2 is a documented pseudogene. The CDR3 sequence is 18 residues long.

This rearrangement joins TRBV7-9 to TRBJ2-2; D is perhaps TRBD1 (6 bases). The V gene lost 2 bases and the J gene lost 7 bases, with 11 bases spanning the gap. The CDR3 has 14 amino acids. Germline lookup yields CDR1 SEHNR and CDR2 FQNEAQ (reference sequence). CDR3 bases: TGTGCCAGCAGCTTATCAGGGGCGAGCGGGGAGCTGTTTTTT. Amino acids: CASSLSGASGELFF.

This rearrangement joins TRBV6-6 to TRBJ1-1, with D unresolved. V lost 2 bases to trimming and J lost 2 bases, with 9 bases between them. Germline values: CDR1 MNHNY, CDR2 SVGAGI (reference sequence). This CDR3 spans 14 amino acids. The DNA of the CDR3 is TGTGCCAGCAGTTACGCCACGAGAAACACTGAAGCTTTCTTT. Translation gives CASSYATRNTEAFF.

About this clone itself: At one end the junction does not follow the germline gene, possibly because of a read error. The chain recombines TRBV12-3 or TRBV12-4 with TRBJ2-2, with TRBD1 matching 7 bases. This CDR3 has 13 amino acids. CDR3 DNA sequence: TGTGCCAGCAGGACAGGGAACGCCGGGGAGCTGTTTTTT. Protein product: CASRTGNAGELFF.

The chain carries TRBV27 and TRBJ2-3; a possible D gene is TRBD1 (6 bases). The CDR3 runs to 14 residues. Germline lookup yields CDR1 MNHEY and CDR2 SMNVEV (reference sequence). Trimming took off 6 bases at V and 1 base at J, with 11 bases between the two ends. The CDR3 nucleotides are TGTGCCAGCAGAGACGAGGGGGGCACAGATACGCAGTATTTT. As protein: CASRDEGGTDTQYF.

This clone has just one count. CDR3 sequence (DNA): TGTGCCAGCAGCATGACAGGGATCGGTTTTGGTGAGCAGTTCTTC. This translates into CASSMTGIGFGEQFF. V and J are TRBV7-3 and TRBJ2-1; 7 nucleotides match TRBD1. Germline V gene sequence: CDR1 SGHTA, CDR2 FQGTGA. This CDR3 spans 15 amino acids. V shed 5 bases, J shed 9 bases, and the junction held 13 bases outside the gene matches.

The CDR3 DNA reads TGTGCCAGCAGTGAATGGCGGGATACGCAGTATTTT. It translates to CASSEWRDTQYF. V and J are TRBV6-1 and TRBJ2-3, with D unresolved. The CDR3 has 12 residues. Trimming removed 2 bases from V and 6 bases from J, with 6 bases in between. Germline lookup yields CDR1 MNHNS and CDR2 SASEGT.

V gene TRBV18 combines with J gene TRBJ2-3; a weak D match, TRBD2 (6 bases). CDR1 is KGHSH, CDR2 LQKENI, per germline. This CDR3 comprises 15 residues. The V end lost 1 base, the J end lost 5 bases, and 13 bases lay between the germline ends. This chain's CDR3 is CASSPRRDGIDTQYF. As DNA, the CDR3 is TGTGCCAGCTCACCACGGCGGGATGGGATAGATACGCAGTATTTT. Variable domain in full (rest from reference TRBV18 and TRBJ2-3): NAGVMQNPRHLVRRRGQEARLRCSPMKGHSHVYWYRQLPEEGLKFMVYLQKENIIDESGMPKERFSAEFPKEGPSILRIQQVVRGDSAAYFCASSPRRDGIDTQYFGPGTRLTVL.

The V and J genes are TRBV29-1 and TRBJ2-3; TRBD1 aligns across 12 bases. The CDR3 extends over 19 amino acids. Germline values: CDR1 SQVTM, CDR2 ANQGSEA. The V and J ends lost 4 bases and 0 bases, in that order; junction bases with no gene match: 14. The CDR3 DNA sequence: TGCAGCGTTGTGGGGTCCGGGACAGGGGGCAAGACTAGCACAGATACGCAGTATTTT. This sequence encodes CSVVGSGTGGKTSTDTQYF.

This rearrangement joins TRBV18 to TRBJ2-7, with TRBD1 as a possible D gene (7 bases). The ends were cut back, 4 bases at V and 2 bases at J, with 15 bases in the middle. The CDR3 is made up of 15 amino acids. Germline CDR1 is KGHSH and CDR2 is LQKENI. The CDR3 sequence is CASSLSGGLAYEQYF. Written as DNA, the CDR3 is TGTGCCAGCTCACTTTCAGGGGGGTTAGCCTACGAGCAGTACTTC.

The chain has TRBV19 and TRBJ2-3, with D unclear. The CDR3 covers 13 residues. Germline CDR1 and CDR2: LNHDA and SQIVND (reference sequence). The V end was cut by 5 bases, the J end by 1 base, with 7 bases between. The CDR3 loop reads CASSPTGTDTQYF. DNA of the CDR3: TGTGCCAGTAGTCCCACTGGCACAGATACGCAGTATTTT.

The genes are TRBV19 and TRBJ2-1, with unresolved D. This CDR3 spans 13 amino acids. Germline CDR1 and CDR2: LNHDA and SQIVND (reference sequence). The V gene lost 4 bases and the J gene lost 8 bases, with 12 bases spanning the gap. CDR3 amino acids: CASSTPERDEQFF. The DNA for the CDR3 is TGTGCCAGTAGTACCCCCGAACGGGATGAGCAGTTCTTC.

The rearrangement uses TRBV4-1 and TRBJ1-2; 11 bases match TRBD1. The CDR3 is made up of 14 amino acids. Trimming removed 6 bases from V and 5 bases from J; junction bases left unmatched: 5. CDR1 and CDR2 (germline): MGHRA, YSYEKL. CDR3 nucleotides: TGCGCCAGCAGACCAGGGGACAGGGGGTATGGCTACACCTTC. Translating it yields CASRPGDRGYGYTF.

The CDR3 reads CASSLGGRDRATFF. The CDR3 DNA is TGTGCCAGCAGCTTAGGGGGGAGAGACAGGGCTACTTTCTTT. The chain employs TRBV7-2 and TRBJ1-1, with 7 nucleotides matching TRBD1. The length of the CDR3 is 14 residues. Germline V gene lookup returns CDR1 SGHTA and CDR2 FQGNSA. Germline trimming cut 1 base from V and 12 bases from J; bases unmatched to any gene: 11. Based on the CDR3 plus reference TRBV7-2 and TRBJ1-1, the full variable domain is GAGVSQSPSNKVTEKGKDVELRCDPISGHTALYWYRQSLGQGLEFLIYFQGNSAPDKSGLPSDRFSAERTGGSVSTLTIQRTQQEDSAVYLCASSLGGRDRATFFGQGTRLTVV.

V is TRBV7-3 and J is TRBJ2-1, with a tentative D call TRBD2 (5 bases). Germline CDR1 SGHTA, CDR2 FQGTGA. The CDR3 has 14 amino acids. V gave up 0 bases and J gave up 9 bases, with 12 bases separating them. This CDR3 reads CASSLTRAGGEQFF. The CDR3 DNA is TGTGCCAGCAGCTTAACGAGGGCAGGTGGTGAGCAGTTCTTC.

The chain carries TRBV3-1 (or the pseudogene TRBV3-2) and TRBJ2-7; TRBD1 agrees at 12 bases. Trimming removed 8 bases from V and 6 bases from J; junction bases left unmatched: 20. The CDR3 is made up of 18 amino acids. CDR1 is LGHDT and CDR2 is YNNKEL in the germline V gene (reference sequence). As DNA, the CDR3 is TGTGCCAGCGAGGTTCGGGACAGGGGGCTCCAGAACCCAATCGAGCAGTACTTC. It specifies CASEVRDRGLQNPIEQYF.

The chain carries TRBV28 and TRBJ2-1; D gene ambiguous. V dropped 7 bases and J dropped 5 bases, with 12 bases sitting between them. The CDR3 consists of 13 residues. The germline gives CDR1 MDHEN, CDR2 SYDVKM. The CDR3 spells CASTTDVDNEQFF. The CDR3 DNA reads TGTGCCAGCACCACAGACGTAGACAATGAGCAGTTCTTC.

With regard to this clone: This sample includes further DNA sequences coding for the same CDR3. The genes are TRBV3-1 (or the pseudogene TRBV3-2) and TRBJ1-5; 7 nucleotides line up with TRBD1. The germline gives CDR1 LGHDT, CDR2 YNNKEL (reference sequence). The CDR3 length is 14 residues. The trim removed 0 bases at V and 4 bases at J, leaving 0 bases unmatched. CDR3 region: CASSQDRGNQPQHF. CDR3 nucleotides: TGTGCCAGCAGCCAAGACAGGGGGAATCAGCCCCAGCATTTT.

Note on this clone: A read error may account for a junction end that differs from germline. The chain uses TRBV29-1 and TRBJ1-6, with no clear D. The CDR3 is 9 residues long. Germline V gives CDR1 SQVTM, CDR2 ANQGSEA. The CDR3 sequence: CSGRTGRNF. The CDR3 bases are TGCAGCGGGAGGACGGGTCGCAACTTT.